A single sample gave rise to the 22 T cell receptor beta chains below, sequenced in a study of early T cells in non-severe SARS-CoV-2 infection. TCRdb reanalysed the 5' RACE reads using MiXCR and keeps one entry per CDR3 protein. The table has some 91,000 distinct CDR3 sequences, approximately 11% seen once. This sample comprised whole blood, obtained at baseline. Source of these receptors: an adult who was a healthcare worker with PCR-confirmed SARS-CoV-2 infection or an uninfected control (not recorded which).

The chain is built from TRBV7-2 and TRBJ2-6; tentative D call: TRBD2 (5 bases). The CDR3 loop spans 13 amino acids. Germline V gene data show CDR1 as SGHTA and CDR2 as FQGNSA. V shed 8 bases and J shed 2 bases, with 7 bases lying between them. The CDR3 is CASGRAGANVLTF. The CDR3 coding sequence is TGTGCCAGCGGGCGGGCTGGGGCCAACGTCCTGACTTTC.

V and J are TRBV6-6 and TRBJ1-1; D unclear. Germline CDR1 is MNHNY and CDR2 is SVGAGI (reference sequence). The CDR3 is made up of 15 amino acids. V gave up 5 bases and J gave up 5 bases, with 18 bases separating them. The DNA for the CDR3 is TGTGCCAGCAGTATACCGGGCTACACGGGTACTGAAGCTTTCTTT. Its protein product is CASSIPGYTGTEAFF.

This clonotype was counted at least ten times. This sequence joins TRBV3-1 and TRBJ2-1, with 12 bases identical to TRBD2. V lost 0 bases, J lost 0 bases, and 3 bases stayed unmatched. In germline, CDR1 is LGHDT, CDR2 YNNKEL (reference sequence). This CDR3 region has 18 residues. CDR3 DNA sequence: TGTGCCAGCAGCCAAGACAGACTAGCGGGGGCCTCCTACAATGAGCAGTTCTTC. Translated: CASSQDRLAGASYNEQFF.

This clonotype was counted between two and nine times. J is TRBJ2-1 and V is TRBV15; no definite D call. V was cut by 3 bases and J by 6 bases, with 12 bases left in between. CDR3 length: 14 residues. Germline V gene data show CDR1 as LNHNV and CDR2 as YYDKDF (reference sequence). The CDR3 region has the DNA TGTGCCACCAGCAGGTCGGTAGGGATCAATGAGCAGTTCTTC. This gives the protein CATSRSVGINEQFF.

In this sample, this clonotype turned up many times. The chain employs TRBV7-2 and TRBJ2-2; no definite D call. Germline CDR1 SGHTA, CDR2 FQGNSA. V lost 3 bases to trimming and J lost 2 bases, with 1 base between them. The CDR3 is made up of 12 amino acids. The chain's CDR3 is CASSFNTGELFF. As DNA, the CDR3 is TGTGCCAGCAGCTTTAACACCGGGGAGCTGTTTTTT.

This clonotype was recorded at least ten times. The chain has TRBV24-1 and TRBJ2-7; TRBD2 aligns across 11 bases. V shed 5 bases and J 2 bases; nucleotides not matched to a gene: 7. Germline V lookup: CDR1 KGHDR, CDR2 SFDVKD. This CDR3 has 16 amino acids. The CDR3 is CATSGGTSGLAYEQYF. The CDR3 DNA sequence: TGTGCCACCAGTGGAGGGACTAGCGGACTAGCCTACGAGCAGTACTTC.

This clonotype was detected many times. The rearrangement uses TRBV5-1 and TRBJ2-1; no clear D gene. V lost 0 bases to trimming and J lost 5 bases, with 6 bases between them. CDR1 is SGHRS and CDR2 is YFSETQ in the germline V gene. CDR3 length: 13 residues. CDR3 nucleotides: TGCGCCAGCAGCTTGGGGCGAAACAATGAGCAGTTCTTC. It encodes CASSLGRNNEQFF.

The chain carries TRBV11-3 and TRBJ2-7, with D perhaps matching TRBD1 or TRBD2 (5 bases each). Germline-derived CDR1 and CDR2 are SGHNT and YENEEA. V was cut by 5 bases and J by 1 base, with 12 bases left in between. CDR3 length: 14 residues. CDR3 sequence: CASSKGTGSYEQYF. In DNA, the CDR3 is TGTGCCAGCAGCAAGGGGACGGGATCCTACGAGCAGTACTTC. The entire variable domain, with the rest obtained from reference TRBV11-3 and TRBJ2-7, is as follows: EAGVVQSPRYKIIEKKQPVAFWCNPISGHNTLYWYLQNLGQGPELLIRYENEEAVDDSQLPKDRFSAERLKGVDSTLKIQPAELGDSAVYLCASSKGTGSYEQYFGPGTRLTVT.

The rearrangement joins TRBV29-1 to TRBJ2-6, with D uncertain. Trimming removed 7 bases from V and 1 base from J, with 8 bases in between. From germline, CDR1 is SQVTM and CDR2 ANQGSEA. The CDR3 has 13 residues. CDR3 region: CSADTSGANVLTF. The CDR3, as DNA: TGCAGCGCTGACACTTCTGGGGCCAACGTCCTGACTTTC.

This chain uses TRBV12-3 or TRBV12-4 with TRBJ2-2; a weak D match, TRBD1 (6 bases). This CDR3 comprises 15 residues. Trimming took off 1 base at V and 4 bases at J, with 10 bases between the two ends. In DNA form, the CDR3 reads TGTGCCAGCAGTTTAGTAACAGGGAGCACCGGGGAGCTGTTTTTT. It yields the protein CASSLVTGSTGELFF.

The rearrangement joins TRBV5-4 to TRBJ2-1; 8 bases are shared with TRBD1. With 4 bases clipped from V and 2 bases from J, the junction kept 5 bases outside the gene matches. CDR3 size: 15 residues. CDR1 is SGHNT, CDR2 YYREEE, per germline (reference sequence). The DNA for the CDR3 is TGTGCCAGCAGCCCGGCAGGGGGCCCCTACAATGAGCAGTTCTTC. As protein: CASSPAGGPYNEQFF.

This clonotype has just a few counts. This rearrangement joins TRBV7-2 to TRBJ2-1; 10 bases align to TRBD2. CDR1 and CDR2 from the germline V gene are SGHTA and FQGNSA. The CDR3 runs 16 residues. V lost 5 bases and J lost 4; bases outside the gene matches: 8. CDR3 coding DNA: TGTGCCAGCAGCCACGATCTAGCGGGAGAGTACAATGAGCAGTTCTTC. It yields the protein CASSHDLAGEYNEQFF.

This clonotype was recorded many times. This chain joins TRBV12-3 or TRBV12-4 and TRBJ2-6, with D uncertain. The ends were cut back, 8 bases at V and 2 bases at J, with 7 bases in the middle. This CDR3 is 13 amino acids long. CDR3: CASLQAGANVLTF. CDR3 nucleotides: TGTGCCAGCCTGCAAGCTGGGGCCAACGTCCTGACTTTC.

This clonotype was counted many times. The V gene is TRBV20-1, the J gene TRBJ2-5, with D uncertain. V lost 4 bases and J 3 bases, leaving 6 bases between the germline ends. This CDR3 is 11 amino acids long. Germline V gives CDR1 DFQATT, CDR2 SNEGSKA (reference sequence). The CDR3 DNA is TGCAGTGCTAAAGATAAAGAGACCCAGTACTTC. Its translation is CSAKDKETQYF.

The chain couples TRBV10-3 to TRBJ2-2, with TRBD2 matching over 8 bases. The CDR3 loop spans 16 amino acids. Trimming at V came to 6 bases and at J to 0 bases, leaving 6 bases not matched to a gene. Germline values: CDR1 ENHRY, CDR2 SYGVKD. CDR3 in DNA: TGTGCCATCAGCGGGACTAGTCCCACGAACACCGGGGAGCTGTTTTTT. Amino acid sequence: CAISGTSPTNTGELFF.

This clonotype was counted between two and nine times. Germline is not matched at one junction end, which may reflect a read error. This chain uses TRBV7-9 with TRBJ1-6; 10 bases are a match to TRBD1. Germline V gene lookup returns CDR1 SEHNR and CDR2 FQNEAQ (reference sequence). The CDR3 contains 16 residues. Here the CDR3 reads CAGSLAGTGDNSPLHF. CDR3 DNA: TGTGCCGGCAGCTTAGCGGGGACAGGGGATAATTCACCCCTCCACTTT.

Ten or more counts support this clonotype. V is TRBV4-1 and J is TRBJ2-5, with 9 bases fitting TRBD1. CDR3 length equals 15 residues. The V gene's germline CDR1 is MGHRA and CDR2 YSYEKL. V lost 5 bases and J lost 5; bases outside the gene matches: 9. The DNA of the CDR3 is TGCGCCAGCAGCTCTCAACAGGGGGCGATGGAGACCCAGTACTTC. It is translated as CASSSQQGAMETQYF.

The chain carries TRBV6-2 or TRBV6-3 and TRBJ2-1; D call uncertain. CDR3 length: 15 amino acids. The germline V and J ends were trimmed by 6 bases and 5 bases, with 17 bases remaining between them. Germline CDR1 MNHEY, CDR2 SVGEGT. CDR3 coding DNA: TGTGCCAGCAGCGACCATTCTCGACTTGACAATGAGCAGTTCTTC. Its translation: CASSDHSRLDNEQFF.

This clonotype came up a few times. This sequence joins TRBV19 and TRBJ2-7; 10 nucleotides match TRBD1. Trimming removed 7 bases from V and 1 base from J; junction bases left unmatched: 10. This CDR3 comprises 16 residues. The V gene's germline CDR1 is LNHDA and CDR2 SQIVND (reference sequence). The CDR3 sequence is CASTPAGDRGSYEQYF. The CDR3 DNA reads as TGTGCCAGTACCCCTGCCGGGGACAGGGGTTCCTACGAGCAGTACTTC.

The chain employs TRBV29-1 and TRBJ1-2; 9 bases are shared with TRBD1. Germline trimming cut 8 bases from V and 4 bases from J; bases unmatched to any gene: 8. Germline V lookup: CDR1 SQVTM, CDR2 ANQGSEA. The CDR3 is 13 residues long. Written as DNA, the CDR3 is TGCAGCCTAAGGACAGGGGCAGGCTATGGCTACACCTTC. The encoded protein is CSLRTGAGYGYTF.

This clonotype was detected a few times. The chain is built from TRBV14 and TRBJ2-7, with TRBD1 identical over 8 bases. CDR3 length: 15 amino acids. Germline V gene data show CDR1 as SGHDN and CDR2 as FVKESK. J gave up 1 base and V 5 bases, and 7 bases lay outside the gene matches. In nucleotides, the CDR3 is TGTGCCAGCAGCACCCAGACAGGGGCGTCCTACGAGCAGTACTTC. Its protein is CASSTQTGASYEQYF.

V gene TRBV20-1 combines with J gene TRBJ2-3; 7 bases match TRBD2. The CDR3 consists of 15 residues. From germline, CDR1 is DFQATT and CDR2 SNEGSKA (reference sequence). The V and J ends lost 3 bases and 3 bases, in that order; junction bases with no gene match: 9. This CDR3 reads CSASQAGRGTDTQYF. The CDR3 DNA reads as TGCAGTGCTAGTCAAGCGGGGCGGGGGACAGATACGCAGTATTTT.